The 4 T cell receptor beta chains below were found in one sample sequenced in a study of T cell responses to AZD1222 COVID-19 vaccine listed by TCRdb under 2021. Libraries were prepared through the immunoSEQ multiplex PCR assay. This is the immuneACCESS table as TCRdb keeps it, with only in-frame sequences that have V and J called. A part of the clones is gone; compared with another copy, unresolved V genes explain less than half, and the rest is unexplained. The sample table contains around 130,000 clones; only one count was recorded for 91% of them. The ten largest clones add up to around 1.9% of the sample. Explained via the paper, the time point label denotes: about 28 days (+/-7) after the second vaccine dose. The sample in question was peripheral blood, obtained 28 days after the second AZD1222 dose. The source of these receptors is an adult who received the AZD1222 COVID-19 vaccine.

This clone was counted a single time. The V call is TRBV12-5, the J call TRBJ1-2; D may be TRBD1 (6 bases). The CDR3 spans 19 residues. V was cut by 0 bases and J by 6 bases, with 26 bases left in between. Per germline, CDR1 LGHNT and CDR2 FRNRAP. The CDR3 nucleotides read TGTGCTAGTGGTTTGGTACGGTTACAGGGTGGCTTCGGCGGGGATGGCTACACCTTC. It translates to CASGLVRLQGGFGGDGYTF. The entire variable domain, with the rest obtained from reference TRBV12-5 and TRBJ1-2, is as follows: DARVTQTPRHKVTEMGQEVTMRCQPILGHNTVFWYRQTMMQGLELLAYFRNRAPLDDSGMPKDRFSAEMPDATLATLKIQPSEPRDSAVYFCASGLVRLQGGFGGDGYTFGSGTRLTVV.

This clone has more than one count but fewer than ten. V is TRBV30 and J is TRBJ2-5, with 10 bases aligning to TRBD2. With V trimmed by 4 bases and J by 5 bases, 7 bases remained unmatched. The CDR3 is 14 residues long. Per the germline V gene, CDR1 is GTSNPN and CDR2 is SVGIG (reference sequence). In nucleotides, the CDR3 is TGTGCCTGGAAACCGGGACTAGCGATCGAGACCCAGTACTTC. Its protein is CAWKPGLAIETQYF.

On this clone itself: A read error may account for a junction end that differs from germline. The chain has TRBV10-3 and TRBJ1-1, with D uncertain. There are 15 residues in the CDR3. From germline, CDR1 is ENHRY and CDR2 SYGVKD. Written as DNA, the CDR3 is TGTGCCATCAGAGAGTTTGCGGGTGACGGGACTGAAGCTTTCTTT. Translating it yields CAIREFAGDGTEAFF.

Here the CDR3 DNA reads TGTGCCAGCAGTGAAGCTGCCCGGGGCTATGGCTACACCTTC. Translating gives CASSEAARGYGYTF. V usage is TRBV6-1 and J usage is TRBJ1-2; D remains ambiguous. Per the germline V gene, CDR1 is MNHNS and CDR2 is SASEGT. This CDR3 is built from 14 residues. The V end lost 0 bases, the J end lost 4 bases, and 9 bases lay between the germline ends.